This T cell receptor (beta chain) was captured by sequencing in a study of Ad26.COV2.S vaccination and SARS-CoV-2 variants. Across the study: The COV1001 Ad26.COV2.S trial arm included the donor. Study-level points and caveats: Total T cell responses were possibly underestimated by TCR breadth and depth analyses. Recipients of either vaccine or placebo displayed similar breadth of non-spike TCRs. A substantial breadth of spike-specific CD8+ and CD4+ T cell responses after vaccination has been reported.

Treatment of the sample: some 20 received Ad26.COV2.S at low or high dose, single or two shots; roughly 5 received placebo; per-sample allocation not given. Samples came from day 63 after the first vaccine or placebo injection. As to this clone: Its antigen is as yet unknown. Within the sample, other DNA sequences also encode this same CDR3.

TCRdb keeps only in-frame clones here, not all; method: immunoSEQ multiplex PCR. Of about 350,000 clones in the sample, 75% to 90% are singletons; the top ten hold just under 5%. The CDR3 length is 14 residues. V lost 2 bases to trimming and J lost 2 bases; unmatched junction nucleotides: 0. Per germline, CDR1 MDHEN and CDR2 SYDVKM. The chain is built from TRBV28 and TRBJ2-1; TRBD2 aligns across 7 bases. The source of this sequence is a person aged 18 to 59 who received the Ad26.COV2.S COVID-19 vaccine or a placebo. Specimen: peripheral blood, collected in a trial of Ad26.COV2.S vaccine versus placebo. The CDR3 reads CASSLAGAYNEQFF. The CDR3 DNA sequence: TGTGCCAGCAGTTTAGCGGGAGCCTACAATGAGCAGTTCTTC.